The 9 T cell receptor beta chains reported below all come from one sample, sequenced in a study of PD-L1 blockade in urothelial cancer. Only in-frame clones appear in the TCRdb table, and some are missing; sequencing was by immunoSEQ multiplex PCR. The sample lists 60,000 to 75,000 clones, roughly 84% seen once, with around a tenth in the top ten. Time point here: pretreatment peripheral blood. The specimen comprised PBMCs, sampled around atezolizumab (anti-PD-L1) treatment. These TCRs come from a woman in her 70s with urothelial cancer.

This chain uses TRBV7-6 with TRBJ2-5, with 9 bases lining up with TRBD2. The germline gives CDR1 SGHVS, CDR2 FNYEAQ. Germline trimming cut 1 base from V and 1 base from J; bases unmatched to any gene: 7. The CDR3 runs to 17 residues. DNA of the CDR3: TGTGCCAGCAGCTTAGGGGGGGGACTAGCTTTCCAAGAGACCCAGTACTTC. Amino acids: CASSLGGGLAFQETQYF.

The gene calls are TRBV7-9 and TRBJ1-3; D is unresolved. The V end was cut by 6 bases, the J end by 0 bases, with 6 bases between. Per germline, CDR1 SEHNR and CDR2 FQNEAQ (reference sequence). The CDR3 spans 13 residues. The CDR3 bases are TGTGCCAGCAGTACAGACTCTGGAAACACCATATATTTT. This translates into CASSTDSGNTIYF. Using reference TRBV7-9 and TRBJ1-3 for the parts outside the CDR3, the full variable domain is DTGVSQNPRHKITKRGQNVTFRCDPISEHNRLYWYRQTLGQGPEFLTYFQNEAQLEKSRLLSDRFSAERPKGSFSTLEIQRTEQGDSAMYLCASSTDSGNTIYFGEGSWLTVV.

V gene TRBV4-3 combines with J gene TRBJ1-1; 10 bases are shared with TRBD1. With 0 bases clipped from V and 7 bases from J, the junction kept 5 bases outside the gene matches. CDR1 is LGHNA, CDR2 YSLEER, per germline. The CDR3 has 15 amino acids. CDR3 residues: CASSQEPTGGIEAFF. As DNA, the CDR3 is TGCGCCAGCAGCCAAGAACCGACAGGGGGCATTGAAGCTTTCTTT.

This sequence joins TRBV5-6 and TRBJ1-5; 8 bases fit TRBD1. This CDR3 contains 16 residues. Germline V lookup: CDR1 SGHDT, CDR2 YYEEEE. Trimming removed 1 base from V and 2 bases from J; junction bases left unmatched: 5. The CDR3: CASSLYVTGGNQPQHF. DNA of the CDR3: TGTGCCAGCAGCTTGTACGTGACAGGGGGCAATCAGCCCCAGCATTTT.

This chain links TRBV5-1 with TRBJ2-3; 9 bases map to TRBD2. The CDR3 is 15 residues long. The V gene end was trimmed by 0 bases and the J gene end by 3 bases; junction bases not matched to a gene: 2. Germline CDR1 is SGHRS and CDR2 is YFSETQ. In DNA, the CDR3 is TGCGCCAGCAGCTTGGGACTAGCGGCGACAGATACGCAGTATTTT. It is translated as CASSLGLAATDTQYF.

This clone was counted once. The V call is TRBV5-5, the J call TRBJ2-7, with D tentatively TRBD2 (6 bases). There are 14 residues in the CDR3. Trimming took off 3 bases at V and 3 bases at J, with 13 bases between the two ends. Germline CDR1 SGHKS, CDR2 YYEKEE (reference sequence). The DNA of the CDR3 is TGTGCCAGCAGCTCGAGCTCCGGGAGCTACGAGCAGTACTTC. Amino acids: CASSSSSGSYEQYF.

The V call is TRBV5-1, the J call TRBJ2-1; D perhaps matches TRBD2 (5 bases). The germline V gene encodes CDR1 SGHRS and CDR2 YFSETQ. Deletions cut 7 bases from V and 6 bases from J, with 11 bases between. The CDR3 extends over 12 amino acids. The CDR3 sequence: CASLGLRNEQFF. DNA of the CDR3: TGCGCCAGCCTCGGACTCCGCAATGAGCAGTTCTTC. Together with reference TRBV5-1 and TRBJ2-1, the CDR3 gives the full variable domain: KAGVTQTPRYLIKTRGQQVTLSCSPISGHRSVSWYQQTPGQGLQFLFEYFSETQRNKGNFPGRFSGRQFSNSRSEMNVSTLELGDSALYLCASLGLRNEQFFGPGTRLTVL.

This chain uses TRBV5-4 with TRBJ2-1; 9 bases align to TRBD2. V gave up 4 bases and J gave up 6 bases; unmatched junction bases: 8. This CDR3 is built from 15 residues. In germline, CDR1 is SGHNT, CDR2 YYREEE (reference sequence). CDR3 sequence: CASSVGTSYFNEQFF. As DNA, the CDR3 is TGTGCCAGCAGCGTCGGGACTAGCTACTTCAATGAGCAGTTCTTC.

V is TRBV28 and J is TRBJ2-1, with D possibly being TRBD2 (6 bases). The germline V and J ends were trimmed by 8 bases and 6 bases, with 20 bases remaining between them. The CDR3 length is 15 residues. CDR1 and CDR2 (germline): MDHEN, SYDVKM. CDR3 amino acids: CASVAATGVRNEQFF. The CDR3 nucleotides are TGTGCCAGCGTTGCCGCTACGGGAGTTCGCAATGAGCAGTTCTTC.